The rows below give T cell receptor beta chains drawn from one sample of a study of OX40 agonist ivuxolimab in advanced cancers. Sequenced by immunoSEQ multiplex PCR; TCRdb stores in-frame clones only, minus some. The sample consists of some 70,000 clones, 86% of them appearing once. This sample comprised CD4+ or CD8+ T cells sorted from blood, obtained in a trial of the OX40 agonist ivuxolimab. Receptor source: an adult with an advanced solid tumor such as melanoma, head and neck, liver or kidney cancer. Each CDR3 is given with its conserved first and last residue. Each record gives: J gene, D gene, V gene, clone size, CDR3 DNA, CDR3 protein. A D gene is named only where the DNA matches it firmly. The size field is filled for only some rows; it gives once, few, many or a size class.

J gene: TRBJ1-1; D gene: -; V gene: TRBV30; clone size: -; CDR3 DNA: TGTGCCTGGAGTGTAGAGTTGGGGCAGGGGCTGAACACTGAAGCTTTCTTT; CDR3 protein: CAWSVELGQGLNTEAFF
J gene: TRBJ1-2; D gene: -; V gene: TRBV4-2; clone size: -; CDR3 DNA: TGTGCCAGCAGCCAACAAATGGGAGGCAACTATGGCTACACCTTC; CDR3 protein: CASSQQMGGNYGYTF
J gene: TRBJ2-5; D gene: -; V gene: TRBV10-3; clone size: once; CDR3 DNA: TGTGCCATCAGTGAGCCCGGGACCCAGTACTTC; CDR3 protein: CAISEPGTQYF
J gene: TRBJ1-5; D gene: -; V gene: TRBV28; clone size: few; CDR3 DNA: TGTGCCAGCACCGACAGAAATAGCAATCAGCCCCAGCATTTT; CDR3 protein: CASTDRNSNQPQHF
J gene: TRBJ2-1; D gene: TRBD1; V gene: TRBV27; clone size: -; CDR3 DNA: TGTGCCAGCAGTTCCGGACAGGGGGCGCGCAATGAGCAGTTCTTC; CDR3 protein: CASSSGQGARNEQFF
J gene: TRBJ1-3; D gene: -; V gene: TRBV19; clone size: few; CDR3 DNA: TGTGCCAGTAGTATATCCGCGACCAACACCATATATTTT; CDR3 protein: CASSISATNTIYF
J gene: TRBJ2-7; D gene: -; V gene: TRBV5-7; clone size: -; CDR3 DNA: TGTGCCAGCAGCTTGGGGTTCCTGCACTACGAGCAGTACTTC; CDR3 protein: CASSLGFLHYEQYF
J gene: TRBJ2-1; D gene: -; V gene: TRBV18; clone size: -; CDR3 DNA: TGTGCCAGCTCACCAAATACAGGGTGGGGCTCCTACAATGAGCAGTTCTTC; CDR3 protein: CASSPNTGWGSYNEQFF
J gene: TRBJ1-1; D gene: -; V gene: TRBV4-3; clone size: -; CDR3 DNA: TGCGCCAGCAGCCAGTATATTGGGGTGGGATCTGAAGCTTTCTTT; CDR3 protein: CASSQYIGVGSEAFF
J gene: TRBJ2-5; D gene: -; V gene: TRBV7-6; clone size: few; CDR3 DNA: TGTGCCAGCAGCCTGGGACCGGAGTACCAAGAGACCCAGTACTTC; CDR3 protein: CASSLGPEYQETQYF
J gene: TRBJ2-2; D gene: TRBD2; V gene: TRBV5-4; clone size: -; CDR3 DNA: TGTGCCAGCAGAGAAGCGGGGGGGCCGTCCGGGGAGCTGTTTTTT; CDR3 protein: CASREAGGPSGELFF
J gene: TRBJ1-5; D gene: -; V gene: TRBV12-2; clone size: -; CDR3 DNA: TGTGCAAGTCGCCCGGGGACACACGACCCGCCCGGTCAGCCCCAGCATTTT; CDR3 protein: CASRPGTHDPPGQPQHF
J gene: TRBJ1-2; D gene: TRBD1; V gene: TRBV27; clone size: -; CDR3 DNA: TGTGCCAGCAGTTGGACACACTCCCCGACAGGGTTCTATGGCTACACCTTC; CDR3 protein: CASSWTHSPTGFYGYTF
J gene: TRBJ2-7; D gene: TRBD1; V gene: TRBV28; clone size: -; CDR3 DNA: TGTGCCAGCACCCCGCAGGACAGGGAAGGAGAGCAGTACTTC; CDR3 protein: CASTPQDREGEQYF
J gene: TRBJ2-7; D gene: TRBD2; V gene: TRBV29-1; clone size: -; CDR3 DNA: TGCAGCGTCAGACTAGCGGGGAACAACGAGCAGTACTTC; CDR3 protein: CSVRLAGNNEQYF
J gene: TRBJ1-2; D gene: -; V gene: TRBV6-6; clone size: -; CDR3 DNA: TGTGCCAGCAGTTACAGACTAACTGATGGCTACACCTTC; CDR3 protein: CASSYRLTDGYTF
J gene: TRBJ2-1; D gene: TRBD2; V gene: TRBV5-1; clone size: -; CDR3 DNA: TGCGCCAGCAGCTTACCGGGAGGCTCCTACAATGAGCAGTTCTTC; CDR3 protein: CASSLPGGSYNEQFF
J gene: TRBJ2-3; D gene: -; V gene: TRBV5-1; clone size: -; CDR3 DNA: TGCGCCAGCAGCTCAGAGAGAACCGGCACAGATACGCAGTATTTT; CDR3 protein: CASSSERTGTDTQYF
J gene: TRBJ1-4; D gene: -; V gene: TRBV18; clone size: -; CDR3 DNA: TGTGCCAGCTCACTGGGGGAAGCTGAAAAACTGTTTTTT; CDR3 protein: CASSLGEAEKLFF
J gene: TRBJ2-1; D gene: -; V gene: TRBV2; clone size: -; CDR3 DNA: TGTGCCAGCAGTCTAAGCGGGTCCGCCTCCTACAATGAGCAGTTCTTC; CDR3 protein: CASSLSGSASYNEQFF
J gene: TRBJ2-3; D gene: -; V gene: TRBV6-5; clone size: -; CDR3 DNA: TGTGCCAGCAGACCCGGCGGGTCGACCACAGATACGCAGTATTTT; CDR3 protein: CASRPGGSTTDTQYF
J gene: TRBJ2-7; D gene: -; V gene: TRBV2; clone size: once; CDR3 DNA: TGTGCCAGCAGTGTGACGTTCGGACCCTACGAGCAGTACTTC; CDR3 protein: CASSVTFGPYEQYF
J gene: TRBJ2-5; D gene: -; V gene: TRBV11-2; clone size: -; CDR3 DNA: TGTGCCAGCAGCTTATCCCTTCCGGGACTGGAGACCCAGTACTTC; CDR3 protein: CASSLSLPGLETQYF
J gene: TRBJ2-3; D gene: -; V gene: TRBV15; clone size: -; CDR3 DNA: TGTGCCACCAGCAGAGAAAATTGGGGGGGCCAAGATACGCAGTATTTT; CDR3 protein: CATSRENWGGQDTQYF
J gene: TRBJ1-1; D gene: -; V gene: TRBV15; clone size: few; CDR3 DNA: TGTGCCACCACCCTTTCGAGGGGATTGAGGGCTTTCTTT; CDR3 protein: CATTLSRGLRAFF
J gene: TRBJ2-7; D gene: -; V gene: TRBV2; clone size: -; CDR3 DNA: TGTGCCAGCAGTGATTACGAGCAGTACTTC; CDR3 protein: CASSDYEQYF
J gene: TRBJ2-1; D gene: TRBD2; V gene: TRBV7-2; clone size: -; CDR3 DNA: TGTGCCAGCAGACTCGGGAGAGCGGGGGATAAGCAGTTCTTC; CDR3 protein: CASRLGRAGDKQFF
J gene: TRBJ1-1; D gene: TRBD1; V gene: TRBV18; clone size: -; CDR3 DNA: TGTGCCAGCTCTCGACAGGGGGATAGTAACGCTGAAGCTTTCTTT; CDR3 protein: CASSRQGDSNAEAFF
J gene: TRBJ2-5; D gene: TRBD1; V gene: TRBV25-1; clone size: -; CDR3 DNA: TGTGCCAGCAGTGAATATTTTGGAGCAGGGGGCGAGGGGGAGACCCAGTACTTC; CDR3 protein: CASSEYFGAGGEGETQYF
J gene: TRBJ1-2; D gene: TRBD1; V gene: TRBV7-3; clone size: -; CDR3 DNA: TGTGCCAGCAGCCCACGGACAGGAGAGTCCTATGGCTACACCTTC; CDR3 protein: CASSPRTGESYGYTF
J gene: TRBJ1-4; D gene: -; V gene: TRBV5-1; clone size: -; CDR3 DNA: TGCGCCAGCAGCCCCGGGACCGACGGCGAAAAACTGTTTTTT; CDR3 protein: CASSPGTDGEKLFF
J gene: TRBJ1-1; D gene: -; V gene: TRBV9; clone size: -; CDR3 DNA: TGTGCCAGCAGCGTAGGTGGGGGGCTGAACACTGAAGCTTTCTTT; CDR3 protein: CASSVGGGLNTEAFF
J gene: TRBJ1-5; D gene: -; V gene: TRBV28; clone size: -; CDR3 DNA: TGTGCCAGCAACGGTGTGTCAGAATATGGCAATCAGCCCCAGCATTTT; CDR3 protein: CASNGVSEYGNQPQHF
J gene: TRBJ2-1; D gene: -; V gene: TRBV19; clone size: -; CDR3 DNA: TGTGCCAGTAGTATAGATAGAGATAGGAATGAGCAGTTCTTC; CDR3 protein: CASSIDRDRNEQFF
J gene: TRBJ2-5; D gene: -; V gene: TRBV5-1; clone size: few; CDR3 DNA: TGCGCCAGCAGCTTAGCTCCCCCAAGAGAGACCCAGTACTTC; CDR3 protein: CASSLAPPRETQYF
J gene: TRBJ2-3; D gene: -; V gene: TRBV21-1; clone size: few; CDR3 DNA: TGTGCCAGCAGCAAAGGCCCCCCGACTGGCACAGATACGCAGTATTTT; CDR3 protein: CASSKGPPTGTDTQYF
J gene: TRBJ1-1; D gene: -; V gene: TRBV7-9; clone size: -; CDR3 DNA: TGTGCCAGCAGACCAACGAGGCTGGGGGGCGGTGAAGCTTTCTTT; CDR3 protein: CASRPTRLGGGEAFF
J gene: TRBJ1-4; D gene: -; V gene: TRBV5-1; clone size: few; CDR3 DNA: TGCGCCAGCAGCTTGAATCGAAATGAAAAACTGTTTTTT; CDR3 protein: CASSLNRNEKLFF
J gene: TRBJ2-1; D gene: -; V gene: TRBV6-1; clone size: -; CDR3 DNA: TGTGCCAGCAGTGAACTCCCGGGCTCCTACAATGAGCAGTTCTTC; CDR3 protein: CASSELPGSYNEQFF